This T cell receptor beta chain stems from a study of cytomegalovirus exposure and HLA in healthy donors. To note about this clone: The antigen is undetermined.

PCR primers comprised 60 Vbeta and 13 Jbeta primers. Sequenced by immunoSEQ multiplex PCR; TCRdb stores in-frame clones only, minus some. Here the sample spans around 100,000 clones, 60% to 75% being singletons. Whole-study results and caveats: Most CMV-associated TCR beta chains were later found to appear HLA-restricted. The investigators catalogued some 150 TCR beta chains as cytomegalovirus-associated. When analyzed later, a missense DCLRE1C variant was found to be linked to TCR beta V- and J-gene trimming.

Material: PBMCs. The origin of this receptor is a man between 50 and 59 years old in good health and CMV-seronegative.

The CDR3 loop is CASSPGDNNQPQHF. Here the CDR3 DNA reads TGTGCCAGCAGCCCCGGGGACAACAATCAGCCCCAGCATTTT. The chain combines TRBV7-9 with TRBJ1-5; D is possibly TRBD1 (6 bases). The V end lost 5 bases, the J end lost 3 bases, and 11 bases lay between the germline ends. The CDR3 extends over 14 amino acids. Germline assignment: CDR1 SEHNR and CDR2 FQNEAQ (reference sequence).